Only a few counts were recorded for the clone carrying this TCR beta chain. CDR3 regions were amplified by Arm-PCR using iRepertoire HTBI primers to build TCR beta libraries. TCRdb ran MiXCR on the multiplex PCR reads and lists one entry per CDR3 protein. The data contain roughly 400,000 distinct CDR3 sequences, less than 25% of them seen just once; the ten biggest clones take up less than 25%. This record comes from a study of regulatory T cells in long-lasting Graves disease. Overall study: By definition, persistent Graves' disease involved antithyroid drugs for over 5 years alongside positive TSH receptor antibodies.

This sample's time point: persistent/refractory GD, antithyroid drugs over 5 years with positive TRAb. Making the TCR library involved RNA that had been extracted from PBMCs. Graves' disease diagnosis followed American Thyroid Association guidelines. This specimen consisted of peripheral blood mononuclear cells (PBMCs), obtained when the disease was refractory, from a patient treated with antithyroid drugs. The sequence came from a female donor with Graves disease.

The CDR3 protein is CATGGYGGQGFVTQYF. The CDR3 nucleotides read TGTGCCACCGGGGGCTATGGGGGGCAAGGGTTTGTTACGCAGTATTTT. This chain uses TRBV27 with TRBJ2-3; D is possibly TRBD1 or TRBD2 (6 bases each). V was cut by 10 bases and J by 8 bases, with 28 bases left in between. CDR3 length: 16 residues. Looked up from germline, CDR1 is MNHEY and CDR2 is SMNVEV (reference sequence).